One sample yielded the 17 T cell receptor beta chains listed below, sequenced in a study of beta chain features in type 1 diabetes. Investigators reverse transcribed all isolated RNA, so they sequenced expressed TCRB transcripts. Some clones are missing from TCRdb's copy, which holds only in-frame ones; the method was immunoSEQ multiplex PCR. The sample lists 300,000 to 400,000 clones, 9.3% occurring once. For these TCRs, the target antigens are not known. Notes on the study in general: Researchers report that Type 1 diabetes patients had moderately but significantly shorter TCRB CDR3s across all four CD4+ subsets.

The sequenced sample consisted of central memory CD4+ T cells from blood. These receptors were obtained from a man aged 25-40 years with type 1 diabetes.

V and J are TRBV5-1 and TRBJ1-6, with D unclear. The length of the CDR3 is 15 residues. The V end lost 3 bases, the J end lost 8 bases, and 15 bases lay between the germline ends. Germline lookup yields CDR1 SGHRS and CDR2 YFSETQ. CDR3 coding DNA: TGCGCCAGCAGCTCCGCTAGTACGCCAGATTCACCCCTCCACTTT. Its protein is CASSSASTPDSPLHF.

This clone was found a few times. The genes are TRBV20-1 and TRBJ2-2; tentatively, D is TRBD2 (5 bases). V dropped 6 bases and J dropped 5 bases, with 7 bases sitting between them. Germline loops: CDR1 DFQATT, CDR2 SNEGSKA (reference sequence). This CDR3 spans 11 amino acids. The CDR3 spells CSAGRTGELFF. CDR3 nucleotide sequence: TGCAGTGCAGGGAGAACCGGGGAGCTGTTTTTT.

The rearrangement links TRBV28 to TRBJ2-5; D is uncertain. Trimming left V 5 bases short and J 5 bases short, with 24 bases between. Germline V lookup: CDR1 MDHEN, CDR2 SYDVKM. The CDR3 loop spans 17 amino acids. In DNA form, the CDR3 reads TGTGCCAGCAGTCCCATTCAGTTTAGTAAGAACAAGGAGACCCAGTACTTC. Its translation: CASSPIQFSKNKETQYF.

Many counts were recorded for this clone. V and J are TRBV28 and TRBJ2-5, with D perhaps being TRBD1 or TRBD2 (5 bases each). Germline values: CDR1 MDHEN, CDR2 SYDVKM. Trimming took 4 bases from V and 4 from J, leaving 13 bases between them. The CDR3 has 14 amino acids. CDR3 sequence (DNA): TGTGCCAGCAGTTCTCCGTCGGGGACAGAGACCCAGTACTTC. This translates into CASSSPSGTETQYF.

Here the CDR3 reads CASSPDWGGYVDTQYF. The CDR3 coding sequence is TGTGCCAGCAGCCCCGATTGGGGGGGCTACGTGGATACGCAGTATTTT. This chain links TRBV7-2 with TRBJ2-3; possibly TRBD2 for D (7 bases). The germline V gene has CDR1 SGHTA and CDR2 FQGNSA. Trimming shortened V by 5 bases and J by 6 bases, and 21 bases separated the two germline ends. This CDR3 contains 16 residues.

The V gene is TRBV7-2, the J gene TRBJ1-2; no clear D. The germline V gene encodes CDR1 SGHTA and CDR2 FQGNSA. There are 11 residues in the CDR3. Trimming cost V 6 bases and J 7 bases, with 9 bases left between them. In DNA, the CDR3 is TGTGCCAGCAGGTTCACTGTTGGCTACACCTTC. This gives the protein CASRFTVGYTF.

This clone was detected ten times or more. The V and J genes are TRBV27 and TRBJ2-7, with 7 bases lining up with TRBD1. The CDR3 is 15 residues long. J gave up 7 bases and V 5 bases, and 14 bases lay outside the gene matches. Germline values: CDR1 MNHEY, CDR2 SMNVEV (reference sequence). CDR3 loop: CASSKQGLQSQEQYF. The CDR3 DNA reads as TGTGCCAGCAGTAAACAGGGGCTCCAAAGTCAAGAGCAGTACTTC.

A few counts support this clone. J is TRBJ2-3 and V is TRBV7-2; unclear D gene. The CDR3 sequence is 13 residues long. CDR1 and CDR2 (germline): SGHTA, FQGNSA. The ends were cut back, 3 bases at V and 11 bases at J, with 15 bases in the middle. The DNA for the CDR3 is TGTGCCAGCAGCTTTTACGGTTCCGGGCAGCAGTATTTT. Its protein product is CASSFYGSGQQYF.

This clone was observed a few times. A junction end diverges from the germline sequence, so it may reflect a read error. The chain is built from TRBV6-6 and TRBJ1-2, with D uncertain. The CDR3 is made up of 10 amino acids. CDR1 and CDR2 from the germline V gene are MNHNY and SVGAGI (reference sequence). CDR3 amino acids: CATSQYGYTF. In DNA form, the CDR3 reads TGTGCCACCAGTCAATATGGCTACACCTTC.

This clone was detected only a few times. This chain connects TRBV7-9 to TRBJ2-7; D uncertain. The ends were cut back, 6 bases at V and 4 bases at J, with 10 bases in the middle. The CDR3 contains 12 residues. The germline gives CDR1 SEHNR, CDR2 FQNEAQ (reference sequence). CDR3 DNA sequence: TGTGCCAGCAGGACTCAGGAATACGAGCAGTACTTC. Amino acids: CASRTQEYEQYF.

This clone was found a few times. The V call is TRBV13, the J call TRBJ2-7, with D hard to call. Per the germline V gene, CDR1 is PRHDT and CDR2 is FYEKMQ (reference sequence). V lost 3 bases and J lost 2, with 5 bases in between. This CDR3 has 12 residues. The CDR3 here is CASSFDPYEQYF. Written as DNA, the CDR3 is TGTGCCAGCAGCTTCGATCCCTACGAGCAGTACTTC.

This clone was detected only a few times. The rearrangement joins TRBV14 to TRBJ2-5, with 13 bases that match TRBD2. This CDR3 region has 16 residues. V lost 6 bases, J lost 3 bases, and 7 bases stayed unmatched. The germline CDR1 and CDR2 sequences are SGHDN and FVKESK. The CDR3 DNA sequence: TGTGCCAGCAGTTACGGACTAGCGGGGGCGGAAGAGACCCAGTACTTC. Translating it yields CASSYGLAGAEETQYF.

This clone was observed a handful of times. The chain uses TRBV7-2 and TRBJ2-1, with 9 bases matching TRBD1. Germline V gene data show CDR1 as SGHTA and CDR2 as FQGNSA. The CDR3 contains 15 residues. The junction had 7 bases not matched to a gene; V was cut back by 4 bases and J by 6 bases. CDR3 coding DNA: TGTGCCAGCAGCTCCCCGATGACAGGGGGCAATGAGCAGTTCTTC. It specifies CASSSPMTGGNEQFF.

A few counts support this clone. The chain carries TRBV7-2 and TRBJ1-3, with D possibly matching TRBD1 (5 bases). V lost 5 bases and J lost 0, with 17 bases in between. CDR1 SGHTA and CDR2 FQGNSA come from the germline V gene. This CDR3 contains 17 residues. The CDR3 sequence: CASSPYSTESSGNTIYF. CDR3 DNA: TGTGCCAGCAGCCCATACTCGACAGAGAGCTCTGGAAACACCATATATTTT.

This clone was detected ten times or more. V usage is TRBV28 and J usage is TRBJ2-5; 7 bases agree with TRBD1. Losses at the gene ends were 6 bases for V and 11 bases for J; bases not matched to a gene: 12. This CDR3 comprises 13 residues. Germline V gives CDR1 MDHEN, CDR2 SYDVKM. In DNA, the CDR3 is TGTGCCAGCAGCCGCCCATCAACAGGGGTTCAGTACTTC. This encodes CASSRPSTGVQYF.

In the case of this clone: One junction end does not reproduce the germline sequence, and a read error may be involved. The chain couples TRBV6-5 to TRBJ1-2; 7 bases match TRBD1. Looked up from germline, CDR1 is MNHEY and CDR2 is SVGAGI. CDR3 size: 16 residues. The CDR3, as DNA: TGTGCCAGCAGCTACTCGGACAGGCCAGTGAGCTATGGCTACACCTTC. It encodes CASSYSDRPVSYGYTF.

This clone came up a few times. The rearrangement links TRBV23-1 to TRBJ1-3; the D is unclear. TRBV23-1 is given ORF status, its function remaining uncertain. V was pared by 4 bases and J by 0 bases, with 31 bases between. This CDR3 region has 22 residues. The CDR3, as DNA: TGCGCCAGCAGTCTAGAAGCGTTCGGGAACTCGGCCGGCTTCCGCTCTGGAAACACCATATATTTT. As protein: CASSLEAFGNSAGFRSGNTIYF.